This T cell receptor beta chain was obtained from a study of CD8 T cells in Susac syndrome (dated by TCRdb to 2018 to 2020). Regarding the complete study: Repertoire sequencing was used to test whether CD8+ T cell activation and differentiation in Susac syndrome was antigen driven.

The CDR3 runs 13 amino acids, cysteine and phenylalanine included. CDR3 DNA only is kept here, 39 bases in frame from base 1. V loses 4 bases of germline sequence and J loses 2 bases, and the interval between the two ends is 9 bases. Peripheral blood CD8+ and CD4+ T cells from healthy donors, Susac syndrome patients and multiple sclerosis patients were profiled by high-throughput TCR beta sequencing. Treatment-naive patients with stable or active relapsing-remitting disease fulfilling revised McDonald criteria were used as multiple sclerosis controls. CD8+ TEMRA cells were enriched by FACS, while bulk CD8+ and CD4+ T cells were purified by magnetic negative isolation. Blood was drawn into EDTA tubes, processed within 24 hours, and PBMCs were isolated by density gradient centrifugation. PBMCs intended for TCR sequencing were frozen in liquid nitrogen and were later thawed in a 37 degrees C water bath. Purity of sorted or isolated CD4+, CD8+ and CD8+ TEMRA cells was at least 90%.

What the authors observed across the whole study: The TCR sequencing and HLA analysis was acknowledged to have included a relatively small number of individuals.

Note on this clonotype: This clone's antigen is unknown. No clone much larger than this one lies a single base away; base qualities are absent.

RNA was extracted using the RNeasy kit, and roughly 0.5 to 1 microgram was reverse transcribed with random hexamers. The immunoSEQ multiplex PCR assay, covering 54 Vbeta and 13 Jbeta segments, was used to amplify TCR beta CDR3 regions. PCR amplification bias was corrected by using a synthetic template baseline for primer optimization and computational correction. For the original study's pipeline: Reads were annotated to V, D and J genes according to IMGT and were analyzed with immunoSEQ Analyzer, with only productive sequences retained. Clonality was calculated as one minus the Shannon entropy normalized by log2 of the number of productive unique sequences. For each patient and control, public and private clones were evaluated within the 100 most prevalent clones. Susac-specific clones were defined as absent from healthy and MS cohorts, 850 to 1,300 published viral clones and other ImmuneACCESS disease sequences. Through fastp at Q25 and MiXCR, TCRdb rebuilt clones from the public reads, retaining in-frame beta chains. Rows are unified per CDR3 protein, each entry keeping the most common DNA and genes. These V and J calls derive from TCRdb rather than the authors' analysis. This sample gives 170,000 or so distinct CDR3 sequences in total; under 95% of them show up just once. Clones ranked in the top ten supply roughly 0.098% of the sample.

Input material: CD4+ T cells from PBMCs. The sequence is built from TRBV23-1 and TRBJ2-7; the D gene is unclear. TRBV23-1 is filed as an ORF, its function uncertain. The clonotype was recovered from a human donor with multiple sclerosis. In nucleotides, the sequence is TGCGCCAGCAGTCTTGAAGCAACCTACGAGCAGTACTTC. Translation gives CASSLEATYEQYF.